The text below deals with one TCR beta chain. These data belong to a study of blood T cell repertoires in COVID-19. For the study at large: The United States, Italy and Spain were the sources of the acute and convalescent COVID-19 samples.

The CDR3 spans 14 residues. V was pared by 8 bases and J by 0 bases, with 5 bases of the junction left unmatched. Germline CDR1 reads ENHRY; CDR2 reads SYGVKD. The table came from immunoSEQ multiplex PCR; TCRdb's copy has only in-frame clones and leaves some out. The sample records approximately 210,000 clones, about 77% being singletons. The origin of this receptor is a woman aged 45-65 years with acute COVID-19. The rearrangement uses TRBV10-3 and TRBJ2-3; 7 bases match TRBD1. Sequenced: PBMCs or T cells enriched from blood (not recorded which). CDR3 in amino acids: CAIQGEYSTDTQYF. Written as DNA, the CDR3 is TGTGCCATCCAGGGGGAATATAGCACAGATACGCAGTATTTT.